This TCR beta chain was documented in a study of CD8 T cells in Susac syndrome. With random hexamers, 0.5 to 1 ug RNA was reverse transcribed. Across 54 Vbeta and 13 Jbeta, TCR beta CDR3 was amplified with immunoSEQ multiplex PCR. TCRdb ran MiXCR on the immunoSEQ multiplex PCR reads and lists one entry per CDR3 protein. This table holds about 80,000 distinct CDR3 sequences, around 94% found once. Notes on the study in general: The study acknowledged a relatively small number of individuals in its TCR sequencing and HLA analysis.

The junction had 3 bases not matched to a gene; V was cut back by 3 bases and J by 6 bases. Germline loops: CDR1 SGDLS, CDR2 YYNGEE. The length of the CDR3 is 13 residues. Only one count was recorded for this clonotype. Its antigen is undetermined. Sequencing of TCR beta covered CD8+ and CD4+ T cells obtained from blood. Healthy donors served as age- and sex-matched controls. The specimen sequenced was CD8+ T cells from PBMCs. The rearrangement joins TRBV9 to TRBJ2-1, with 7 positions matching TRBD1. The TCR comes from a human donor in good health. The DNA of the CDR3 is TGTGCCAGCAGCGCCGGGGACAGCAATGAGCAGTTCTTC. Protein sequence: CASSAGDSNEQFF.